The next 7 T cell receptor beta chains were all read from a single sample in a study of early T cells in non-severe SARS-CoV-2 infection. TCRdb re-called the 5' RACE reads with MiXCR, one entry per CDR3 protein. Counted here are some 23,000 distinct CDR3 sequences, 5.3% occurring once; the ten biggest clones make up around 10%. The specimen was whole blood. These receptors were taken from an adult who was a healthcare worker with PCR-confirmed SARS-CoV-2 infection or an uninfected control (not recorded which).

This clonotype has a count of ten or more. V usage is TRBV6-6 and J usage is TRBJ1-1; 7 bases fit TRBD1. J lost 5 bases, V lost 2 bases, and 8 bases had no gene match. CDR3 length: 15 amino acids. Germline-derived CDR1 and CDR2 are MNHNY and SVGAGI (reference sequence). CDR3 region: CASSYGYRGLTEAFF. For the CDR3, the DNA is TGTGCCAGCAGTTACGGTTACAGGGGTTTAACTGAAGCTTTCTTT.

This rearrangement joins TRBV20-1 to TRBJ2-5, with 7 bases matching TRBD2. The length of the CDR3 is 15 residues. From germline, CDR1 is DFQATT and CDR2 SNEGSKA (reference sequence). With V trimmed by 0 bases and J by 4 bases, 8 bases remained unmatched. The CDR3 bases are TGCAGTGCTAGAGATGGCGGGAGCGGCGGAGAGACCCAGTACTTC. Translated, it gives CSARDGGSGGETQYF.

This clonotype was counted many times. The chain links TRBV6-5 to TRBJ2-7; D might be TRBD1 (5 bases). Germline values: CDR1 MNHEY, CDR2 SVGAGI. Trimming left V 0 bases short and J 3 bases short, with 9 bases between. The CDR3 contains 14 residues. CDR3 nucleotide sequence: TGTGCCAGCAGTTACTCGACGGACATCTACGAGCAGTACTTC. Translating it yields CASSYSTDIYEQYF.

This clonotype has at least ten counts. The J gene is TRBJ2-2, the V gene TRBV4-2; 9 bases align to TRBD2. CDR3 length: 15 residues. J was trimmed by 4 bases and V by 4 bases; bases with no gene match: 4. Germline CDR1 is LGHNA and CDR2 is YNFKEQ. The CDR3 sequence: CASSPGLAITGELFF. CDR3 DNA sequence: TGTGCCAGCAGCCCCGGACTAGCGATCACCGGGGAGCTGTTTTTT.

J is TRBJ2-7 and V is TRBV11-2; D is possibly TRBD2 (6 bases). This CDR3 is 14 amino acids long. With 6 bases removed from V and 2 bases from J, the gap between germline ends came to 14 bases. Germline CDR1 SGHAT, CDR2 FQNNGV. CDR3 in DNA: TGTGCCAGCAGACCATCAGCGGGCACCTACGAGCAGTACTTC. It specifies CASRPSAGTYEQYF.

The chain employs TRBV28 and TRBJ2-3; 8 bases fit TRBD1. The CDR3 totals 15 residues. V lost 5 bases and J lost 4; bases outside the gene matches: 8. Looked up from germline, CDR1 is MDHEN and CDR2 is SYDVKM. In DNA form, the CDR3 reads TGTGCCAGCAGTACGAACCAGGGGGCCGCAGATACGCAGTATTTT. It codes for CASSTNQGAADTQYF.

This clonotype was recorded a few times. This chain links TRBV11-3 with TRBJ2-1, with 7 bases fitting TRBD1. Germline V gene lookup returns CDR1 SGHNT and CDR2 YENEEA. V lost 4 bases and J lost 7; bases outside the gene matches: 7. The CDR3 sequence is 14 residues long. The CDR3 DNA sequence: TGTGCCAGCAGCTCACAGGGGAAAGAGAATGAGCAGTTCTTC. Translated, it gives CASSSQGKENEQFF.